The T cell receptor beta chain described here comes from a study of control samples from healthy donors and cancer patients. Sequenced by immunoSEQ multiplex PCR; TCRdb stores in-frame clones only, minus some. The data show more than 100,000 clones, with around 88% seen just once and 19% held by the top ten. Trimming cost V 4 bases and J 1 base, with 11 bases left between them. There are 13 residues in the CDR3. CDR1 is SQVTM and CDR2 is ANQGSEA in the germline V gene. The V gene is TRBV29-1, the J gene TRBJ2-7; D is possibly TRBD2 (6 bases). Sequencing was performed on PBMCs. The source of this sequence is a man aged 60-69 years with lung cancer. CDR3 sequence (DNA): TGCAGCGTTGCGCCGGGAGAATCCTACGAGCAGTACTTC. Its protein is CSVAPGESYEQYF.